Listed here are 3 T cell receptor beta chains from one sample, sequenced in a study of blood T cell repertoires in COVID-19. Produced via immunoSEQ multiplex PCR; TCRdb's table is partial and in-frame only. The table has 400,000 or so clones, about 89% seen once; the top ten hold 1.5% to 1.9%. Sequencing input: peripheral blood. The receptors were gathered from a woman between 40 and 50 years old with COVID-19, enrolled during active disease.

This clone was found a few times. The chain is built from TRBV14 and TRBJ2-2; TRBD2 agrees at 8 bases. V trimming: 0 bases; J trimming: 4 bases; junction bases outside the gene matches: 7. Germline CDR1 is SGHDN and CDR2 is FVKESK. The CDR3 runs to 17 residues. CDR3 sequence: CASSQDSGRALTGELFF. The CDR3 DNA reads TGTGCCAGCAGCCAAGATTCCGGGAGGGCCCTCACCGGGGAGCTGTTTTTT.

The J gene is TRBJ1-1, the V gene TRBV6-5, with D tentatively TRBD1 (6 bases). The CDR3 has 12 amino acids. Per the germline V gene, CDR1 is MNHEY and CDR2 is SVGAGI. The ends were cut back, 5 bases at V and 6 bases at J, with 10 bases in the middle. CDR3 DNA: TGTGCCAGCAGTCAGGGGTACGCTGAAGCTTTCTTT. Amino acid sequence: CASSQGYAEAFF.

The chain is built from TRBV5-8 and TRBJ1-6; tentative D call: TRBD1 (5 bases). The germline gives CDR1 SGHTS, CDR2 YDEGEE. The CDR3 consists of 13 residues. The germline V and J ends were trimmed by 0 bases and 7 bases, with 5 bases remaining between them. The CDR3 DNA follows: TGTGCCAGCAGCTTGGGGGGCAATTCACCCCTCCACTTT. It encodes CASSLGGNSPLHF.